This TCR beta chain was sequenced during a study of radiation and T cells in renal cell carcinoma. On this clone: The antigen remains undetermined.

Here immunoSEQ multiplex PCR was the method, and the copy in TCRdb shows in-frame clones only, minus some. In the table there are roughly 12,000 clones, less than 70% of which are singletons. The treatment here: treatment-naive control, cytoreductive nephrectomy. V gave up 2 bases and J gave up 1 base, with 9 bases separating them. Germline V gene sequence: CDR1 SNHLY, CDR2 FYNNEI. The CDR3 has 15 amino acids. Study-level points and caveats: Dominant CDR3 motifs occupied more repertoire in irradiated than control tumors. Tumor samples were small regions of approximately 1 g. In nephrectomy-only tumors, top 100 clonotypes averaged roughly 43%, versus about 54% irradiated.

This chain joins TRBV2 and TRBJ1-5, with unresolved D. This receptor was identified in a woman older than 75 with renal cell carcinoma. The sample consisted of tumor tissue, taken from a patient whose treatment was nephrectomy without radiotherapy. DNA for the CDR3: TGTGCCAGCAGTGAAAGCGGGCCGAGCAATCAGCCCCAGCATTTT. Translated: CASSESGPSNQPQHF.